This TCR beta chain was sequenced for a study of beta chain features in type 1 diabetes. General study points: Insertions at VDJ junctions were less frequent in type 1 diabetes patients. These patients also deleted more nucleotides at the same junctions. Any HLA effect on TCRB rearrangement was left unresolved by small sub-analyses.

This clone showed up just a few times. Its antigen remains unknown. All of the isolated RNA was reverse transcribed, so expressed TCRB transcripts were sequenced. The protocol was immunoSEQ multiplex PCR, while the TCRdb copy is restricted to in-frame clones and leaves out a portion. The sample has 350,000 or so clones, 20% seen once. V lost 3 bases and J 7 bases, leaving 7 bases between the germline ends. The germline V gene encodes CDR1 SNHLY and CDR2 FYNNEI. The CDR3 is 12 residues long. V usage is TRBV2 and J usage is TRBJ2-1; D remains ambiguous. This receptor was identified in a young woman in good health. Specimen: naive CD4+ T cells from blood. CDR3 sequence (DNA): TGTGCCAGCAGTGACACTTGGAATGAGCAGTTCTTC. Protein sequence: CASSDTWNEQFF.